The clone carrying this T cell receptor beta chain came up many times. Its antigen is not identified. The study based diagnoses on clinical symptoms, serum thyroxine and TRAb, thyroid ultrasound and orbital computed tomography. From RNA transcripts, TCR beta CDR3 regions were amplified. During a first-round RT-PCR of the TCR CDR3, the HTBI primer set was used. TCRdb reanalysed the multiplex PCR reads using MiXCR and keeps one entry per CDR3 protein. The data contain under 350,000 distinct CDR3 sequences, less than 30% of them singletons. This specimen comes from a study of T cells in Graves' hyperthyroidism and ophthalmopathy. Across the whole study: Staff took peripheral blood when the initial diagnosis was made, before any treatment began.

After removal of 9 bases from V and 5 bases from J, the junction contained 6 bases not matched to a gene. The germline gives CDR1 ENHRY, CDR2 SYGVKD. CDR3 size: 12 residues. Study conclusions and caveats: In simple terms, a model built on 13 V-J features told ophthalmopathy apart from stable hyperthyroidism. Most clonotypes expanded in the thyroid (above 0.001) were also present in blood.

The material sequenced was blood. The chain is built from TRBV10-3 and TRBJ1-1; 7 bases agree with TRBD1. The TCR was taken from a man in his forties with Graves' hyperthyroidism that later progressed to Graves' ophthalmopathy. DNA for the CDR3: TGTGCCATTAGGGGGCTGGGTACTGAAGCTTTCTTT. It yields the protein CAIRGLGTEAFF.